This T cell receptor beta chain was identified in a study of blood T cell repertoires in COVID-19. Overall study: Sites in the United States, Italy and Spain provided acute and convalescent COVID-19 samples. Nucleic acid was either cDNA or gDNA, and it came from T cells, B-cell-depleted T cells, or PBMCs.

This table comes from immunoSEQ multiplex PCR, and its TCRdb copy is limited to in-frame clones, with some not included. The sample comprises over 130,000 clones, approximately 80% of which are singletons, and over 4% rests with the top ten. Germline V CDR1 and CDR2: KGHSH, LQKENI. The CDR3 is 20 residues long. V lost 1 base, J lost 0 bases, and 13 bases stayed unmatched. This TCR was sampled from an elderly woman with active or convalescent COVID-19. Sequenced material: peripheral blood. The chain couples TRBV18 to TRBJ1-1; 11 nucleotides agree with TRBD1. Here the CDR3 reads CASSPLALGQGGSMNTEAFF. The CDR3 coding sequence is TGTGCCAGCTCACCACTTGCTTTGGGACAGGGGGGGTCTATGAACACTGAAGCTTTCTTT.